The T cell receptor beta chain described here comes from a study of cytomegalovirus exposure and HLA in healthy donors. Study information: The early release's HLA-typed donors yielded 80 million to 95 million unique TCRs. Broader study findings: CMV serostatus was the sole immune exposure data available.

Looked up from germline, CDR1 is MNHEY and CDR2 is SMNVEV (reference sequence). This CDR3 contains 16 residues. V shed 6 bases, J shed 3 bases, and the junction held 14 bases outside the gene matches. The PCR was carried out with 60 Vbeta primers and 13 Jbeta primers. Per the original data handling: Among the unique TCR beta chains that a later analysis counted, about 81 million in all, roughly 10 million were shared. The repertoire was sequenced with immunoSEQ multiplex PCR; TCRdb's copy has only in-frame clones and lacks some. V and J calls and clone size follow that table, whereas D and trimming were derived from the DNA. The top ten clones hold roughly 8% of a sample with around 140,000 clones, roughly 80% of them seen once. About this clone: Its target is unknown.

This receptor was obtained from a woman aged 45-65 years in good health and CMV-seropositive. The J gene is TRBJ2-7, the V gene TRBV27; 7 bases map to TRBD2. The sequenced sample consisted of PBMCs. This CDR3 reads CASSPGGGLWNYEQYF. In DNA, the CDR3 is TGTGCCAGCAGCCCGGGGGGAGGGTTATGGAACTACGAGCAGTACTTC.